Detailed here is one T cell receptor (beta chain). Antigen specificity is unknown. The junction departs from the called germline gene at one end, perhaps through a read error. The germline V gene has CDR1 SGHAT and CDR2 FQNNGV. This CDR3 comprises 14 residues. The researchers produced TCR beta cDNA from 500 ng total RNA with a constant-region primer. Libraries covering TCR beta were generated through three nested multiplex PCR rounds (using a slightly modified ARM-PCR). The first two PCR rounds, roughly 11 cycles each, used TRBV1-TRBV30 forward primers and a C-beta reverse primer. Via MiXCR, TCRdb re-called the multiplex PCR reads, giving one row per CDR3 protein. The top ten hold roughly 9% of the sample, which has 250,000 to 400,000 distinct CDR3 sequences, 50% to 70% seen once. Unsorted whole blood yielded the blood RNA, and germline DNA was also extracted. Before surgery, approximately 3.6 milliliters of EDTA blood were taken.

These data come from a study of tumor-infiltrating lymphocytes in primary liver carcinoma. Study summary: Tumor staging was T1-T3 N0M0; sizes spanned 4.2 to 10 cm across.

Findings and limits, study-wide: Samples, which were bulk and unsorted, did not allow CD4+ and CD8+ repertoires to be compared.

This clonotype originated in a man aged 40-49 years with primary liver carcinoma and hepatitis B virus infection. The chain is built from TRBV11-2 and TRBJ2-2; perhaps TRBD2 as D (5 bases). Sequencing input: peripheral blood. The CDR3, as DNA: TGTGCCTGCAGCTTAGTGAGCGTCGCCGGGGAGATGTTTTTT. It encodes CACSLVSVAGEMFF.